A single sample is the source of the 21 T cell receptor beta chains below, sequenced in a study of blood T cell repertoires in COVID-19. The data were produced by immunoSEQ multiplex PCR, yet TCRdb's version contains in-frame clones alone and is incomplete. The sample yields tens of thousands of clones, about 88% seen once. The sample was peripheral blood. The receptors stem from a man older than 75 in a cohort sampled during active COVID-19.

This chain uses TRBV18 with TRBJ2-5, with D maybe TRBD1 (6 bases). CDR1 is KGHSH, CDR2 LQKENI, per germline. CDR3 length equals 17 residues. Trimming pared 1 base from V and 2 bases from J, leaving 17 bases between. The CDR3 region has the DNA TGTGCCAGCTCACCACTTTTCACAGGGAACCTACAAGAGACCCAGTACTTC. Translating it yields CASSPLFTGNLQETQYF.

This clone occurred once. V usage is TRBV10-3 and J usage is TRBJ2-3, with D possibly TRBD1 on 6 matching bases. V was shortened by 3 bases and J by 6 bases, with 10 bases between the two germline ends. The germline gives CDR1 ENHRY, CDR2 SYGVKD. This CDR3 has 13 residues. In DNA, the CDR3 is TGTGCCATCAGTGAAAGGGACACGGATACGCAGTATTTT. It codes for CAISERDTDTQYF.

The chain links TRBV3-1 (or the pseudogene TRBV3-2) to TRBJ2-1; the D is unclear. The CDR3 length is 14 residues. From germline, CDR1 is LGHDT and CDR2 YNNKEL (reference sequence). The ends were cut back, 1 base at V and 5 bases at J, with 9 bases in the middle. CDR3 sequence: CASSQGAKHNEQFF. As DNA, the CDR3 is TGTGCCAGCAGCCAAGGAGCCAAACACAATGAGCAGTTCTTC.

V and J are TRBV5-6 and TRBJ2-3, with TRBD2 matching over 9 bases. The germline CDR1 and CDR2 sequences are SGHDT and YYEEEE. CDR3 length equals 16 residues. V shed 4 bases, J shed 3 bases, and the junction held 9 bases outside the gene matches. The chain's CDR3 is CASSHLLAGDTDTQYF. CDR3 in DNA: TGTGCCAGCAGCCACCTATTAGCGGGGGATACAGATACGCAGTATTTT. Full variable domain (remainder filled in from reference TRBV5-6 and TRBJ2-3): DAGVTQSPTHLIKTRGQQVTLRCSPKSGHDTVSWYQQALGQGPQFIFQYYEEEERQRGNFPDRFSGHQFPNYSSELNVNALLLGDSALYLCASSHLLAGDTDTQYFGPGTRLTVL.

The V and J genes are TRBV7-9 and TRBJ1-6; D possibly corresponds to TRBD1 (5 bases). Germline loops: CDR1 SEHNR, CDR2 FQNEAQ (reference sequence). The CDR3 is 12 residues long. V lost 5 bases to trimming and J lost 6 bases, with 5 bases between them. The CDR3 nucleotides read TGTGCCAGCAGCCAGGGTAATTCACCCCTCCACTTT. This encodes CASSQGNSPLHF.

The chain employs TRBV19 and TRBJ1-5; possible D gene TRBD1, 5 bases. CDR3 length: 15 amino acids. Germline CDR1 and CDR2: LNHDA and SQIVND (reference sequence). The germline V and J ends were trimmed by 3 bases and 5 bases, with 14 bases remaining between them. The CDR3 loop reads CASSMLTGNHQPQHF. In DNA form, the CDR3 reads TGTGCCAGTAGTATGCTTACAGGAAATCATCAGCCCCAGCATTTT.

The chain recombines TRBV29-1 with TRBJ2-2; D is perhaps TRBD1 (5 bases). The CDR3 is made up of 13 amino acids. With 5 bases removed from V and 5 bases from J, the gap between germline ends came to 12 bases. Looked up from germline, CDR1 is SQVTM and CDR2 is ANQGSEA. For the CDR3, the DNA is TGCAGCGTTCCCACAGGTCGGACCGGGGAGCTGTTTTTT. It codes for CSVPTGRTGELFF.

The rearrangement links TRBV3-1 (or the pseudogene TRBV3-2) to TRBJ1-1, with 7 bases that match TRBD1. The CDR3 runs 13 residues. With 7 bases clipped from V and 5 bases from J, the junction kept 7 bases outside the gene matches. Looked up from germline, CDR1 is LGHDT and CDR2 is YNNKEL (reference sequence). In DNA form, the CDR3 reads TGTGCCAGCACCCCAGGGGGGTCTACTGAAGCTTTCTTT. This codes for CASTPGGSTEAFF.

The chain has TRBV6-6 and TRBJ1-2; 8 bases fit TRBD1. V shed 0 bases, J shed 10 bases, and the junction held 1 base outside the gene matches. The CDR3 consists of 12 residues. Looked up from germline, CDR1 is MNHNY and CDR2 is SVGAGI (reference sequence). CDR3 DNA: TGTGCCAGCAGTTACTCACAGGGGGACTACACCTTC. Its translation is CASSYSQGDYTF.

The J gene is TRBJ2-3, the V gene TRBV3-1 (or the pseudogene TRBV3-2); D is unresolved. Germline V CDR1 and CDR2: LGHDT, YNNKEL (reference sequence). V lost 2 bases to trimming and J lost 3 bases, with 9 bases between them. This CDR3 contains 14 residues. CDR3 in DNA: TGTGCCAGCAGCCAACGTACGCGGACAGATACGCAGTATTTT. Translated: CASSQRTRTDTQYF.

This clone was seen once. This sequence joins TRBV29-1 and TRBJ2-2, with D uncertain. Looked up from germline, CDR1 is SQVTM and CDR2 is ANQGSEA. The CDR3 length is 13 residues. The ends were cut back, 5 bases at V and 3 bases at J, with 10 bases in the middle. CDR3 protein: CSVSTRYTGELFF. CDR3 bases: TGCAGCGTTTCGACTCGTTACACCGGGGAGCTGTTTTTT.

The chain carries TRBV9 and TRBJ1-5, with TRBD1 identical over 10 bases. The V gene's germline CDR1 is SGDLS and CDR2 YYNGEE. The CDR3 is 17 residues long. Trimming took 4 bases from V and 1 from J; bases not matched to a gene: 8. CDR3 residues: CASSTWDRGRSNQPQHF. The CDR3 DNA follows: TGTGCCAGCAGCACATGGGACAGGGGTCGGAGCAATCAGCCCCAGCATTTT.

The chain has TRBV19 and TRBJ1-5, with 8 bases fitting TRBD1. The trim removed 7 bases at V and 5 bases at J, leaving 7 bases unmatched. Germline V gene sequence: CDR1 LNHDA, CDR2 SQIVND (reference sequence). The CDR3 has 14 amino acids. The CDR3 nucleotides read TGTGCCAGTAACCTATCAGGGGGCGATCAGCCCCAGCATTTT. It specifies CASNLSGGDQPQHF.

This rearrangement joins TRBV9 to TRBJ2-1, with TRBD2 matching 9 bases. The CDR3 is 15 amino acids. CDR1 SGDLS and CDR2 YYNGEE come from the germline V gene. The V gene end was trimmed by 1 base and the J gene end by 3 bases; junction bases not matched to a gene: 2. The DNA for the CDR3 is TGTGCCAGCAGCGTAAGCGGGGGGAACTACAATGAGCAGTTCTTC. This encodes CASSVSGGNYNEQFF.

The rearrangement links TRBV9 to TRBJ2-7; 9 bases line up with TRBD2. The length of the CDR3 is 15 residues. The junction had 5 bases not matched to a gene; V was cut back by 4 bases and J by 0 bases. Germline V lookup: CDR1 SGDLS, CDR2 YYNGEE. CDR3 nucleotide sequence: TGTGCCAGCAGCACAAGCGGGGGGATCTCCTACGAGCAGTACTTC. Its protein product is CASSTSGGISYEQYF. Full variable domain (rest looked up from reference TRBV9 and TRBJ2-7): DSGVTQTPKHLITATGQRVTLRCSPRSGDLSVYWYQQSLDQGLQFLIQYYNGEERAKGNILERFSAQQFPDLHSELNLSSLELGDSALYFCASSTSGGISYEQYFGPGTRLTVT.

The chain links TRBV5-1 to TRBJ2-1, with a weak D call TRBD1 (5 bases). CDR3 size: 15 residues. Germline values: CDR1 SGHRS, CDR2 YFSETQ. V was trimmed by 4 bases and J by 6 bases, leaving 17 bases between them. The DNA of the CDR3 is TGCGCCAGCAGCGTCAGGGTCGTCGGAGTCAATGAGCAGTTCTTC. This codes for CASSVRVVGVNEQFF.

In this sample, this clone turned up a few times. V gene TRBV15 combines with J gene TRBJ1-2; 11 bases map to TRBD1. The CDR3 has 12 residues. Germline CDR1 is LNHNV and CDR2 is YYDKDF (reference sequence). The V gene end was trimmed by 7 bases and the J gene end by 10 bases; junction bases not matched to a gene: 5. The CDR3 is CATTGQGGSYTF. CDR3 in DNA: TGTGCCACCACGGGACAGGGGGGATCCTACACCTTC.

V usage is TRBV6-5 and J usage is TRBJ1-6; no firm D call. Germline CDR1 is MNHEY and CDR2 is SVGAGI. Trimming cost V 2 bases and J 3 bases, with 11 bases left between them. This CDR3 has 16 residues. The CDR3 loop is CASSYGGSLYNSPLHF. The CDR3 DNA reads as TGTGCCAGCAGTTACGGTGGGAGCCTCTATAATTCACCCCTCCACTTT.

The chain links TRBV24-1 to TRBJ2-3, with D tentatively TRBD1 (6 bases). Germline lookup yields CDR1 KGHDR and CDR2 SFDVKD. This CDR3 has 13 amino acids. V lost 4 bases to trimming and J lost 4 bases, with 8 bases between them. This chain's CDR3 is CATSEPGADTQYF. The CDR3 DNA is TGTGCCACCAGTGAACCAGGGGCAGATACGCAGTATTTT.

The chain's CDR3 is CASSPGGQGDLSGYTF. For the CDR3, the DNA is TGTGCCAGCTCACCAGGGGGACAGGGCGATTTAAGTGGCTACACCTTC. This chain connects TRBV18 to TRBJ1-2, with 9 bases aligning to TRBD1. Germline values: CDR1 KGHSH, CDR2 LQKENI. The CDR3 has 16 amino acids. Trimming cost V 2 bases and J 7 bases; bases outside gene matches: 11.

This sequence joins TRBV7-9 and TRBJ2-3; 9 bases are a match to TRBD1. The V and J ends lost 5 bases and 6 bases, in that order; junction bases with no gene match: 12. The V gene's germline CDR1 is SEHNR and CDR2 FQNEAQ (reference sequence). This CDR3 has 16 residues. Here the CDR3 DNA reads TGTGCCAGCAGCCGGACAGGGGCCCAAGCGGTTGATACGCAGTATTTT. It is translated as CASSRTGAQAVDTQYF.